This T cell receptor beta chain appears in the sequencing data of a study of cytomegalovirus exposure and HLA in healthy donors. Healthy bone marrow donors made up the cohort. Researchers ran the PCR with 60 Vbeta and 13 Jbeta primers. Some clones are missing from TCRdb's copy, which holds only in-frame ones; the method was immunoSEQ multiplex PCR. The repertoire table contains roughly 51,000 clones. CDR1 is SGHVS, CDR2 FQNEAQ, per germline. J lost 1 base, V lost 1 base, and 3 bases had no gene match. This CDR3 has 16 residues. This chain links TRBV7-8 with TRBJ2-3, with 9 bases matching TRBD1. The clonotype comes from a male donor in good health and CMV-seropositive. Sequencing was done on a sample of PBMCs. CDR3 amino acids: CASSLVWDRGTDTQYF. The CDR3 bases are TGTGCCAGCAGCTTAGTTTGGGACAGGGGCACAGATACGCAGTATTTT.